These 32 T cell receptor beta chains came from one sample sequenced in a study of naive and memory T cell subsets. Findings and caveats of the study: Naive repertoires, especially CD8, held a few larger clonotypes, possibly memory cells re-expressing CD45RA.

No antigens are known for them. Two oligonucleotides, mixed equimolar, formed the beta constant-region primer covering TRBC1 and TRBC2. Four rounds of PCR amplified the ligated cDNA using nested alpha and beta constant-region primers plus SP2. TCRdb analysed the UMI-ligation and nested PCR reads with MiXCR anew, one entry per CDR3 protein. Of 99,000 or so distinct CDR3 sequences in the sample, roughly 15% were seen once. Specimen: naive CD8+ T cells from blood. These receptors were obtained from a human donor in good health.

V gene TRBV3-1 combines with J gene TRBJ2-2; 7 bases agree with TRBD1. The CDR3 extends over 19 amino acids. CDR1 is LGHDT and CDR2 is YNNKEL in the germline V gene (reference sequence). With 1 base clipped from V and 2 bases from J, the junction kept 13 bases outside the gene matches. DNA for the CDR3: TGTGCCAGCAGCCAAGCTACTTCCGGACAGGCCCCCAACACCGGGGAGCTGTTTTTT. It codes for CASSQATSGQAPNTGELFF.

V and J are TRBV29-1 and TRBJ1-2; D call uncertain. V lost 7 bases, J lost 7 bases, and 19 bases lay in between. The CDR3 sequence is 13 residues long. Germline values: CDR1 SQVTM, CDR2 ANQGSEA. The CDR3 here is CSALEAPLFGYTF. The DNA of the CDR3 is TGCAGCGCCCTCGAGGCGCCGTTATTTGGCTACACCTTC.

This clonotype has ten or more counts. J is TRBJ2-7 and V is TRBV18, with 10 bases identical to TRBD1. Germline CDR1 and CDR2: KGHSH and LQKENI. V lost 1 base, J lost 1 base, and 7 bases stayed unmatched. The CDR3 length is 17 residues. Here the CDR3 DNA reads TGTGCCAGCTCACCACGGGGACAGGGGTCGCCTTCCTACGAGCAGTACTTC. Amino acids: CASSPRGQGSPSYEQYF.

V is TRBV13 and J is TRBJ2-1; 11 bases align to TRBD2. This CDR3 has 17 residues. V was pared by 4 bases and J by 9 bases, with 14 bases of the junction left unmatched. From germline, CDR1 is PRHDT and CDR2 FYEKMQ (reference sequence). The CDR3 sequence: CASSSLSYSGGASEQFF. In nucleotides, the CDR3 is TGTGCCAGCAGCTCACTGAGTTATAGCGGGGGGGCCTCTGAGCAGTTCTTC.

The V call is TRBV7-9, the J call TRBJ2-1, with D possibly matching TRBD1 (6 bases). Trimming took 6 bases from V and 6 from J, leaving 12 bases between them. Germline V gene lookup returns CDR1 SEHNR and CDR2 FQNEAQ (reference sequence). This CDR3 contains 13 residues. CDR3 bases: TGTGCCAGCAGTGAGGGGGTTTTCAATGAGCAGTTCTTC. It specifies CASSEGVFNEQFF.

The V gene is TRBV5-1, the J gene TRBJ2-7; D is possibly TRBD2 (5 bases). Germline CDR1 and CDR2: SGHRS and YFSETQ. The CDR3 covers 16 residues. V was cut by 0 bases and J by 3 bases, with 16 bases left in between. DNA for the CDR3: TGCGCCAGCAGCTTGGCCATCGCGGGTGCATACTACGAGCAGTACTTC. Its protein product is CASSLAIAGAYYEQYF.

The V gene is TRBV29-1, the J gene TRBJ2-7; 10 nucleotides align to TRBD1. The CDR3 consists of 14 residues. Germline CDR1 reads SQVTM; CDR2 reads ANQGSEA. The ends lost 6 bases at V and 1 base at J; junction bases unmatched: 6. CDR3 residues: CSVMGQGTSYEQYF. The DNA for the CDR3 is TGCAGCGTAATGGGACAGGGGACTTCCTACGAGCAGTACTTC.

V usage is TRBV12-3 or TRBV12-4 and J usage is TRBJ2-1; D gene uncertain. The CDR3 loop spans 12 amino acids. V was cut by 6 bases and J by 7 bases, with 10 bases left in between. CDR3 sequence: CASSEFRNEQFF. In DNA, the CDR3 is TGTGCCAGCAGCGAGTTTAGAAATGAGCAGTTCTTC.

V gene TRBV3-1 combines with J gene TRBJ1-1; D is possibly TRBD1 (5 bases). Germline V gene sequence: CDR1 LGHDT, CDR2 YNNKEL (reference sequence). The V end was cut by 0 bases, the J end by 0 bases, with 8 bases between. The CDR3 spans 15 residues. CDR3 in amino acids: CASSQDRQLNTEAFF. The CDR3 DNA sequence: TGTGCCAGCAGCCAAGATCGACAGCTGAACACTGAAGCTTTCTTT. Full variable domain (remainder filled in from reference TRBV3-1 and TRBJ1-1): DTAVSQTPKYLVTQMGNDKSIKCEQNLGHDTMYWYKQDSKKFLKIMFSYNNKELIINETVPNRFSPKSPDKAHLNLHINSLELGDSAVYFCASSQDRQLNTEAFFGQGTRLTVV.

This clonotype was found a few times. The chain combines TRBV9 with TRBJ1-2; unclear D gene. CDR3 length: 15 amino acids. The germline V and J ends were trimmed by 4 bases and 0 bases, with 13 bases remaining between them. Germline V lookup: CDR1 SGDLS, CDR2 YYNGEE. CDR3 amino acids: CASSPPLTANYGYTF. CDR3 in DNA: TGTGCCAGCAGCCCTCCCCTCACAGCTAACTATGGCTACACCTTC. The whole variable domain, remainder taken from reference TRBV9 and TRBJ1-2, is DSGVTQTPKHLITATGQRVTLRCSPRSGDLSVYWYQQSLDQGLQFLIQYYNGEERAKGNILERFSAQQFPDLHSELNLSSLELGDSALYFCASSPPLTANYGYTFGSGTRLTVV.

This clonotype was detected only a few times. CDR3 sequence (DNA): TGTGCCAGCAGTGGCCAGGGAAACATTCAGTACTTC. It yields the protein CASSGQGNIQYF. The V and J genes are TRBV9 and TRBJ2-4, with a tentative D call TRBD1 (5 bases). Germline loops: CDR1 SGDLS, CDR2 YYNGEE. This CDR3 has 12 amino acids. With 5 bases removed from V and 6 bases from J, the gap between germline ends came to 9 bases.

CDR3 loop: CSARDDRNTEAFF. Written as DNA, the CDR3 is TGCAGTGCTAGAGACGACAGGAACACTGAAGCTTTCTTT. This sequence joins TRBV20-1 and TRBJ1-1; perhaps TRBD1 as D (5 bases). Germline assignment: CDR1 DFQATT and CDR2 SNEGSKA (reference sequence). This CDR3 is built from 13 residues. The V and J ends lost 0 bases and 1 base respectively, with 6 bases between them.

This clonotype showed up just a few times. The J gene is TRBJ2-7, the V gene TRBV28, with no clear D. The ends were cut back, 2 bases at V and 9 bases at J, with 14 bases in the middle. CDR3 size: 13 residues. Germline V lookup: CDR1 MDHEN, CDR2 SYDVKM. The CDR3 sequence: CASSLGRPTGQYF. The CDR3 nucleotides are TGTGCCAGCAGTTTAGGTCGACCGACTGGGCAGTACTTC.

This rearrangement joins TRBV10-3 to TRBJ2-2; D possibly uses TRBD1 or TRBD2 (5 bases each). The CDR3 is 13 residues long. Trimming left V 1 base short and J 10 bases short, with 10 bases between. Germline V gene lookup returns CDR1 ENHRY and CDR2 SYGVKD. DNA of the CDR3: TGTGCCATCAGTGAGTTGGGGGTCAAGGAGCTGTTTTTT. Amino acid sequence: CAISELGVKELFF.

Many counts were recorded for this clonotype. The chain has TRBV5-6 and TRBJ2-3; D is undetermined. The germline V and J ends were trimmed by 4 bases and 5 bases, with 8 bases remaining between them. Germline V gives CDR1 SGHDT, CDR2 YYEEEE. The CDR3 consists of 12 residues. CDR3 sequence: CASSLSGDTQYF. CDR3 nucleotide sequence: TGTGCCAGCAGCCTCTCGGGAGATACGCAGTATTTT. Full variable domain (remainder filled in from reference TRBV5-6 and TRBJ2-3): DAGVTQSPTHLIKTRGQQVTLRCSPKSGHDTVSWYQQALGQGPQFIFQYYEEEERQRGNFPDRFSGHQFPNYSSELNVNALLLGDSALYLCASSLSGDTQYFGPGTRLTVL.

The chain employs TRBV3-1 and TRBJ2-4, with D tentatively TRBD1 (6 bases). Germline lookup yields CDR1 LGHDT and CDR2 YNNKEL (reference sequence). V was shortened by 0 bases and J by 8 bases, with 17 bases between the two germline ends. The CDR3 sequence is 16 residues long. CDR3 protein: CASSQDWMGAADIQYF. DNA of the CDR3: TGTGCCAGCAGCCAAGATTGGATGGGGGCTGCGGACATTCAGTACTTC.

There are a few counts of this clonotype. This chain uses TRBV13 with TRBJ2-2; D is perhaps TRBD1 (6 bases). CDR3 length: 15 residues. Trimming pared 5 bases from V and 1 base from J, leaving 11 bases between. Germline CDR1 PRHDT, CDR2 FYEKMQ (reference sequence). CDR3 loop: CASSRPGQNTGELFF. CDR3 nucleotide sequence: TGTGCCAGCAGCAGACCGGGACAGAACACCGGGGAGCTGTTTTTT.

The sample holds many counts of this clonotype. This chain uses TRBV7-2 with TRBJ2-3, with D possibly being TRBD2 (5 bases). Trimming removed 1 base from V and 2 bases from J, with 13 bases in between. The CDR3 consists of 16 residues. Per the germline V gene, CDR1 is SGHTA and CDR2 is FQGNSA. CDR3 protein: CASSLGASPTTDTQYF. The DNA of the CDR3 is TGTGCCAGCAGCTTAGGAGCTAGCCCTACCACAGATACGCAGTATTTT. The variable domain in full, with the rest retrieved from reference TRBV7-2 and TRBJ2-3, is GAGVSQSPSNKVTEKGKDVELRCDPISGHTALYWYRQSLGQGLEFLIYFQGNSAPDKSGLPSDRFSAERTGGSVSTLTIQRTQQEDSAVYLCASSLGASPTTDTQYFGPGTRLTVL.

This clonotype was recorded a few times. This chain uses TRBV20-1 with TRBJ2-1; the match to TRBD1 covers 9 bases. This CDR3 comprises 15 residues. From germline, CDR1 is DFQATT and CDR2 SNEGSKA (reference sequence). V lost 3 bases to trimming and J lost 4 bases; unmatched junction nucleotides: 7. DNA of the CDR3: TGCAGTGCTAGGTCCTCCGGGACAGGGTACAATGAGCAGTTCTTC. This encodes CSARSSGTGYNEQFF.

This clonotype was seen a handful of times. The chain carries TRBV11-2 and TRBJ2-3, with TRBD2 matching over 10 bases. The J segment lost 4 bases and the V segment lost 5 bases, leaving 12 bases of the junction unmatched. This CDR3 has 17 residues. Germline assignment: CDR1 SGHAT and CDR2 FQNNGV. The CDR3 DNA follows: TGTGCCAGCAGCCAGAATCTACTAGCGGGATTAGCAGATACGCAGTATTTT. Translation: CASSQNLLAGLADTQYF.

This clonotype was detected only a few times. This rearrangement joins TRBV7-9 to TRBJ2-3; 11 bases are shared with TRBD2. The V and J ends lost 5 bases and 6 bases, in that order; junction bases with no gene match: 10. CDR3 size: 16 residues. Germline CDR1 reads SEHNR; CDR2 reads FQNEAQ (reference sequence). In DNA form, the CDR3 reads TGTGCCAGCAGCCCTACTAGCGGGGGCTTCACGGATACGCAGTATTTT. Translating it yields CASSPTSGGFTDTQYF.

This clonotype was observed many times. V usage is TRBV19 and J usage is TRBJ1-1; 7 bases are shared with TRBD1. This CDR3 is 12 amino acids long. Unmatched junction bases numbered 4, after V lost 6 bases and J lost 6 bases. Germline V gene sequence: CDR1 LNHDA, CDR2 SQIVND (reference sequence). CDR3 bases: TGTGCCAGTAGCGAACAGGGGCCTGAAGCTTTCTTT. Translating gives CASSEQGPEAFF.

J is TRBJ2-7 and V is TRBV5-1, with D uncertain. This CDR3 has 13 residues. Germline CDR1 and CDR2: SGHRS and YFSETQ. V was shortened by 5 bases and J by 3 bases, with 12 bases between the two germline ends. This CDR3 is CASSLGESYEQYF. In DNA form, the CDR3 reads TGCGCCAGCAGTCTGGGCGAAAGCTACGAGCAGTACTTC.

This clonotype was picked up many times. The rearrangement joins TRBV4-3 to TRBJ2-3, with D possibly being TRBD1 or TRBD2 (5 bases each). Trimming removed 3 bases from V and 2 bases from J, with 24 bases in between. The CDR3 sequence is 19 residues long. Germline CDR1 is LGHNA and CDR2 is YSLEER. The CDR3 DNA is TGCGCCAGCAGCCACACAACCCGGGGACCAGAATCACCCACAGATACGCAGTATTTT. As protein: CASSHTTRGPESPTDTQYF.

V and J are TRBV10-3 and TRBJ2-3, with D possibly TRBD1 on 6 matching bases. This CDR3 has 18 residues. The V end was cut by 0 bases, the J end by 0 bases, with 16 bases between. The V gene's germline CDR1 is ENHRY and CDR2 SYGVKD. The CDR3 loop is CAISESTGNRGSTDTQYF. The CDR3 bases are TGTGCCATCAGTGAGTCTACAGGGAATAGGGGAAGCACAGATACGCAGTATTTT.

This clonotype has a handful of counts. This sequence joins TRBV13 and TRBJ2-7; 7 bases fit TRBD1. The junction had 7 bases not matched to a gene; V was cut back by 5 bases and J by 3 bases. The CDR3 extends over 14 amino acids. The V gene's germline CDR1 is PRHDT and CDR2 FYEKMQ (reference sequence). This CDR3 is CASSPDRNNYEQYF. The CDR3 bases are TGTGCCAGCAGCCCGGACAGGAATAACTACGAGCAGTACTTC.

The count of this clonotype is one. The rearrangement joins TRBV7-6 to TRBJ2-2; 8 bases are a match to TRBD2. In germline, CDR1 is SGHVS, CDR2 FNYEAQ. With 5 bases clipped from V and 7 bases from J, the junction kept 18 bases outside the gene matches. The CDR3 consists of 18 residues. The CDR3 nucleotides are TGTGCCAGCAGCACCGAGCGGGGGATACAGGGCTGGGACGGGGAGCTGTTTTTT. It codes for CASSTERGIQGWDGELFF.

This clonotype was seen only a few times. This sequence joins TRBV16 and TRBJ1-2, with a possible D match to TRBD1 (5 bases). In germline, CDR1 is KGHSY, CDR2 FQNENV. V lost 1 base and J 8 bases, leaving 14 bases between the germline ends. The CDR3 runs 14 residues. The CDR3 sequence: CASSQYEGPGGYTF. For the CDR3, the DNA is TGTGCCAGCAGCCAATACGAGGGACCAGGAGGCTACACCTTC.

This clonotype has ten or more counts. The genes are TRBV21-1 and TRBJ1-2; TRBD1 is the table's D call and was not checked against the DNA. TRBV21-1 is described as a pseudogene. The length of the CDR3 is 17 residues. The CDR3 DNA is TGTGCCAGCAGCAAAGTCAGGACACCCGAGGCCCGCTATGGCTACACCTTC. Encoded protein: CASSKVRTPEARYGYTF.

This clonotype was counted many times. This sequence joins TRBV7-2 and TRBJ1-2, with D possibly matching TRBD1 (6 bases). Deletions cut 6 bases from V and 3 bases from J, with 11 bases between. This CDR3 comprises 13 residues. CDR1 and CDR2 (germline): SGHTA, FQGNSA. This CDR3 reads CASRQQGDYGYTF. DNA of the CDR3: TGTGCCAGCAGACAACAGGGCGACTATGGCTACACCTTC. The full variable domain, with the rest looked up from reference TRBV7-2 and TRBJ1-2, is GAGVSQSPSNKVTEKGKDVELRCDPISGHTALYWYRQSLGQGLEFLIYFQGNSAPDKSGLPSDRFSAERTGGSVSTLTIQRTQQEDSAVYLCASRQQGDYGYTFGSGTRLTVV.

The sample holds a few counts of this clonotype. V gene TRBV21-1 combines with J gene TRBJ2-3; TRBD1, as called in the table, went unchecked against the DNA. TRBV21-1 is described as a pseudogene. CDR3 length: 15 amino acids. The DNA for the CDR3 is TGTGCCAGCAGCCCCCCGGCGGTGATTGTGGATACGCAGTATTTT. This sequence encodes CASSPPAVIVDTQYF.

This clonotype came up a few times. The genes are TRBV10-2 and TRBJ2-7; D uncertain. This CDR3 spans 11 amino acids. Germline assignment: CDR1 WSHSY and CDR2 SAAADI. With 8 bases removed from V and 3 bases from J, the gap between germline ends came to 8 bases. CDR3: CASLTHYEQYF. DNA for the CDR3: TGCGCCAGCTTGACACACTACGAGCAGTACTTC.